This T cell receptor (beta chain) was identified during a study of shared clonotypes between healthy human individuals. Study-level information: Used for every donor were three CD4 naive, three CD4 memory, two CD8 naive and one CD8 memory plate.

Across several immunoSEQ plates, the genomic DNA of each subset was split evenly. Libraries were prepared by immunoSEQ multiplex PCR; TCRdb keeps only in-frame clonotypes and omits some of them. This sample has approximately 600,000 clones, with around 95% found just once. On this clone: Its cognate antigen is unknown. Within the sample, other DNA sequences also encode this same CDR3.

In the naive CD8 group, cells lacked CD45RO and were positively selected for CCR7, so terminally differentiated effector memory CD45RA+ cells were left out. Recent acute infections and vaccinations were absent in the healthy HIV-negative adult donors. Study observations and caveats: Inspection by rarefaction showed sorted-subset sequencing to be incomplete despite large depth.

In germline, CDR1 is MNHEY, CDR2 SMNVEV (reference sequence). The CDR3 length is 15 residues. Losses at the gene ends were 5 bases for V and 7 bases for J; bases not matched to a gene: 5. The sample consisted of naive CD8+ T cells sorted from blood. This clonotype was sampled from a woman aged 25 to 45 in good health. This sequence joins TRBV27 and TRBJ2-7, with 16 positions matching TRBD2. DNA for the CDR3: TGTGCCAGCAGTCTAGGGACTAGCGGGAGGGGGGAGCAGTACTTC. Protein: CASSLGTSGRGEQYF.